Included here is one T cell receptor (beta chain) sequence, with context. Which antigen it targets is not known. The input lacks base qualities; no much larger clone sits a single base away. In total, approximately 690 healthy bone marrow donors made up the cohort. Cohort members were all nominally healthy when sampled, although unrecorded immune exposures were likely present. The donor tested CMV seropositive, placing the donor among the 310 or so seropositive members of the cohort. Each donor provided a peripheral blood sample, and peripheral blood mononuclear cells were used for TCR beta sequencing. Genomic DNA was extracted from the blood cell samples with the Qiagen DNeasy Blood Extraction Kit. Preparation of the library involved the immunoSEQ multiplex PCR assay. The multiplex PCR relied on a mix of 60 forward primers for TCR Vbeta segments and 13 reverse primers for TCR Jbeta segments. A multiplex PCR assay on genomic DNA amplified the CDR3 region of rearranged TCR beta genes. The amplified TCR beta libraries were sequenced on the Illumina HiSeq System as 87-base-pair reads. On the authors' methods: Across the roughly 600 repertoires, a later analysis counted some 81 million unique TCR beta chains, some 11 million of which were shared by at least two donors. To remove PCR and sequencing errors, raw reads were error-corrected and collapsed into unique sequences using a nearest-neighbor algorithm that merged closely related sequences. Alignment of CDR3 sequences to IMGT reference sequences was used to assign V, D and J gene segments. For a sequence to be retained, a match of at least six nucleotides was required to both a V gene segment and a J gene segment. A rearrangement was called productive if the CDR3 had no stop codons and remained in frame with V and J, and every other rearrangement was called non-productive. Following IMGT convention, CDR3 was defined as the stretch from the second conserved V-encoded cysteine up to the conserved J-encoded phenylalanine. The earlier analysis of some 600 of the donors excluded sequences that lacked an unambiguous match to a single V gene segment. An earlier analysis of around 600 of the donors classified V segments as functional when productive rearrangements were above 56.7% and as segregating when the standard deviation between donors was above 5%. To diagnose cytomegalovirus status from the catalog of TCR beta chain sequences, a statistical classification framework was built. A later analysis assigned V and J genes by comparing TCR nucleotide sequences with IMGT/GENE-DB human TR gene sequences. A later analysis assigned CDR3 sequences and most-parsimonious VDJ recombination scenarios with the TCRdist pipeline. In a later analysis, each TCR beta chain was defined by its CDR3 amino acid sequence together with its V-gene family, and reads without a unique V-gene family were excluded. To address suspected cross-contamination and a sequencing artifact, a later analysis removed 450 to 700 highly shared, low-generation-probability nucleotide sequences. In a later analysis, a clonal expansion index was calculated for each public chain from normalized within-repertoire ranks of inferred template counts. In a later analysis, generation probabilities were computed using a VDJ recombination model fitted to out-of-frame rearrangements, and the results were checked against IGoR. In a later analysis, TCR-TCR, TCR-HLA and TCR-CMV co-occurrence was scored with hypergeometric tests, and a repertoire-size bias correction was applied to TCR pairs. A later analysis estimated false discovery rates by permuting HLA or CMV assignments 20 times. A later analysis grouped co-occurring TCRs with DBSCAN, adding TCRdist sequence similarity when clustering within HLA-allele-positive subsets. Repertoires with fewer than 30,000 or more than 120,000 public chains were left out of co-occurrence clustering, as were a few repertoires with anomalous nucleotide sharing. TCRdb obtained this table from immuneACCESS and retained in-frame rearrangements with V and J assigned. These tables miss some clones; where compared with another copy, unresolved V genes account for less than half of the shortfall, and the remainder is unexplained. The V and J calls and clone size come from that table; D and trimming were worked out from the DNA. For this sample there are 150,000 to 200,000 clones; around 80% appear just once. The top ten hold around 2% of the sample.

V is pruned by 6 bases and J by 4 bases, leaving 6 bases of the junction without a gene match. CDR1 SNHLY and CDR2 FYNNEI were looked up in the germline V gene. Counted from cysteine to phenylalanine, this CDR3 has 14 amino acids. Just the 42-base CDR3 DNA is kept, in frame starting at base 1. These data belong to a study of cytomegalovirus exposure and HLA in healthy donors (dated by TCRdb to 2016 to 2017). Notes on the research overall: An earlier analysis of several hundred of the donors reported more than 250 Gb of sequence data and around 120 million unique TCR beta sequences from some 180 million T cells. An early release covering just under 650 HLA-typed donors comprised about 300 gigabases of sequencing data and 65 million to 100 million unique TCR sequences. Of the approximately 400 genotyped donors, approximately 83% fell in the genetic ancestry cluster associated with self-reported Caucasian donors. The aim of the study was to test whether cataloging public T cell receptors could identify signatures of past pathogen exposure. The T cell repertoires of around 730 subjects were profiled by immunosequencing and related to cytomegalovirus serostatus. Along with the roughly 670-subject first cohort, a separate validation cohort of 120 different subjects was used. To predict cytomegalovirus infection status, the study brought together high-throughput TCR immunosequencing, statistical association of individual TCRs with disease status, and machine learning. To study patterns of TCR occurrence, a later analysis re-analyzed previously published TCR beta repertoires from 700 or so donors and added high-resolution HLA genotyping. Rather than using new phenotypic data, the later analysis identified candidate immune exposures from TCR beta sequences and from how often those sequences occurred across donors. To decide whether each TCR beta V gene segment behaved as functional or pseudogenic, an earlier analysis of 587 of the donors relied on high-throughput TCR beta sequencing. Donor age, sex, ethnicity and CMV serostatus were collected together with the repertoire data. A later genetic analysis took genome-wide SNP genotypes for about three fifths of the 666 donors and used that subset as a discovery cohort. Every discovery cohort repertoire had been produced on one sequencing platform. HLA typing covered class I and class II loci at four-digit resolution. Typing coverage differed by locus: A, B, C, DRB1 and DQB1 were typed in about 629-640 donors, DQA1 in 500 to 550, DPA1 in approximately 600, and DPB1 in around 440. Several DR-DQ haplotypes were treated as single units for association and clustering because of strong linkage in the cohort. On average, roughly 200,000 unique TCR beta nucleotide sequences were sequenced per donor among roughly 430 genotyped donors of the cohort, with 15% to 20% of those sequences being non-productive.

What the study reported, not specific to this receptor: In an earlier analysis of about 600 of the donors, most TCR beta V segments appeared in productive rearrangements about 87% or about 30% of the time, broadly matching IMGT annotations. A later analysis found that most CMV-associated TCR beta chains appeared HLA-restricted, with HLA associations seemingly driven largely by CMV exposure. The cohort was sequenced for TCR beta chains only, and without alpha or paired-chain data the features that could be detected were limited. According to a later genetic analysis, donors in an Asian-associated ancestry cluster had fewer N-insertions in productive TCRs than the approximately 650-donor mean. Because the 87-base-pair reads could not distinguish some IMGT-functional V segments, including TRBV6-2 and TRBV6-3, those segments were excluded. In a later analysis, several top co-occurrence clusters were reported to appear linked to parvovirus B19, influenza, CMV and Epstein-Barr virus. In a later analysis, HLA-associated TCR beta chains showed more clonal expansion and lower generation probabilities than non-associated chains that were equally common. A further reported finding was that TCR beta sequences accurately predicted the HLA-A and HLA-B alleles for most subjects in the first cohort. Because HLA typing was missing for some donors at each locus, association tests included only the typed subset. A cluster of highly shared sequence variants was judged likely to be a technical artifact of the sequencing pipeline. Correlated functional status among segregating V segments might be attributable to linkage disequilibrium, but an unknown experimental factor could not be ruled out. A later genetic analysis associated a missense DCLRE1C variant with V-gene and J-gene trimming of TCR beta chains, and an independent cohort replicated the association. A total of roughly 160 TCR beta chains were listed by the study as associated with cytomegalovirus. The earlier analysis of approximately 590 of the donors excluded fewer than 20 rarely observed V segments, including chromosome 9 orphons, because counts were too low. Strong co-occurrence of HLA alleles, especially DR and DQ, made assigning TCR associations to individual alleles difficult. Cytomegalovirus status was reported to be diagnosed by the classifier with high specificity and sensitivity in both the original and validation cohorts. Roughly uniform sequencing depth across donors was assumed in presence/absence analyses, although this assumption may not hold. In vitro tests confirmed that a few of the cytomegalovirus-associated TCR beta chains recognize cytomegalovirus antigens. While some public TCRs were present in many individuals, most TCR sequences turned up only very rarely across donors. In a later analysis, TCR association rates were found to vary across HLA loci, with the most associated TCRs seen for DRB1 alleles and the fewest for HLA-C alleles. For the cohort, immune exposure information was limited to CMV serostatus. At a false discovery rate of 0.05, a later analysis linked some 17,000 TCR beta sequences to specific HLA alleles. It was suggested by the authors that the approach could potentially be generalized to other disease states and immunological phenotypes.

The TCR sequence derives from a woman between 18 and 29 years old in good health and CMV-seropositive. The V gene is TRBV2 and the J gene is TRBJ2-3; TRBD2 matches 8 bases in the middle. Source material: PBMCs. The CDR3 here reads CASRVLAEADTQYF. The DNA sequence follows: TGTGCCAGCAGAGTACTAGCGGAGGCAGATACGCAGTATTTT.